The 10 T cell receptor beta chains in this list originate from one sample, sequenced in a study of beta chain features in type 1 diabetes. Investigators reverse transcribed all isolated RNA, so they sequenced expressed TCRB transcripts. Generated by immunoSEQ multiplex PCR, the TCRdb table keeps only in-frame clones and is missing some. The table lists about 160,000 clones, 7.5% to 10% of them singletons. Material: central memory CD4+ T cells from blood. Receptor source: a woman younger than 35 in good health.

The gene calls are TRBV5-1 and TRBJ2-3, with 9 nucleotides matching TRBD2. Germline CDR1 is SGHRS and CDR2 is YFSETQ. With V trimmed by 4 bases and J by 1 base, 7 bases remained unmatched. The CDR3 loop spans 16 amino acids. CDR3 sequence: CASSKSLAGGTDTQYF. The DNA of the CDR3 is TGCGCCAGCAGCAAGTCATTAGCGGGGGGCACAGATACGCAGTATTTT. The complete variable domain, with remaining parts taken from reference TRBV5-1 and TRBJ2-3, reads KAGVTQTPRYLIKTRGQQVTLSCSPISGHRSVSWYQQTPGQGLQFLFEYFSETQRNKGNFPGRFSGRQFSNSRSEMNVSTLELGDSALYLCASSKSLAGGTDTQYFGPGTRLTVL.

This chain links TRBV9 with TRBJ2-2, with TRBD2 matching 7 bases. The CDR3 totals 16 residues. V was clipped by 0 bases and J by 1 base; unmatched bases: 3. Per the germline V gene, CDR1 is SGDLS and CDR2 is YYNGEE. The CDR3 protein is CASSVGLALNTGELFF. The DNA for the CDR3 is TGTGCCAGCAGCGTAGGACTAGCTCTGAACACCGGGGAGCTGTTTTTT.

This clone was counted between two and nine times. The V call is TRBV4-3, the J call TRBJ2-1; TRBD1 is a possible D gene (6 bases). CDR1 is LGHNA, CDR2 YSLEER, per germline. The CDR3 loop spans 12 amino acids. Trimming left V 1 base short and J 15 bases short, with 13 bases between. In DNA form, the CDR3 reads TGCGCCAGCAGCCAAGGAGGGGGAGCCCCGTTCTTC. The encoded protein is CASSQGGGAPFF.

The chain combines TRBV1 with TRBJ2-1; TRBD2 is taken as the D call from the table, unchecked against the DNA. TRBV1 is recorded as a pseudogene. The CDR3 sequence is 13 residues long. CDR3 loop: CTERGGKYNEQFF. The CDR3 DNA is TGCACCGAGCGGGGGGGCAAATACAATGAGCAGTTCTTC.

In this sample, this clone turned up a few times. The rearrangement uses TRBV5-1 and TRBJ2-2; 13 bases line up with TRBD2. The CDR3 runs 18 residues. V lost 2 bases and J lost 3; bases outside the gene matches: 7. Germline values: CDR1 SGHRS, CDR2 YFSETQ. The CDR3 spells CASSLTTSGRADTGELFF. The CDR3 nucleotides read TGCGCCAGCAGCTTAACTACTAGCGGGAGGGCCGACACCGGGGAGCTGTTTTTT. The whole variable domain, filled in from reference TRBV5-1 and TRBJ2-2, reads KAGVTQTPRYLIKTRGQQVTLSCSPISGHRSVSWYQQTPGQGLQFLFEYFSETQRNKGNFPGRFSGRQFSNSRSEMNVSTLELGDSALYLCASSLTTSGRADTGELFFGEGSRLTVL.

This clone was counted a few times. V gene TRBV18 combines with J gene TRBJ1-1; tentatively, D is TRBD1 (5 bases). V lost 6 bases and J lost 1, with 9 bases in between. Germline assignment: CDR1 KGHSH and CDR2 LQKENI. The length of the CDR3 is 13 residues. The CDR3 is CASSLDRNTEAFF. The CDR3 DNA sequence: TGTGCCAGCTCCCTAGACAGGAACACTGAAGCTTTCTTT.

This clone has more than one count but fewer than ten. This chain joins TRBV11-2 and TRBJ2-5; 9 bases match TRBD2. V shed 4 bases, J shed 5 bases, and the junction held 8 bases outside the gene matches. The CDR3 loop spans 15 amino acids. CDR1 SGHAT and CDR2 FQNNGV come from the germline V gene. The chain's CDR3 is CASSSLAGWGETQYF. CDR3 bases: TGTGCCAGCAGCTCTCTAGCGGGATGGGGGGAGACCCAGTACTTC.

The chain employs TRBV5-4 and TRBJ2-1, with a tentative D call TRBD2 (6 bases). Germline V lookup: CDR1 SGHNT, CDR2 YYREEE (reference sequence). V was pared by 1 base and J by 5 bases, with 13 bases between. The CDR3 is 15 residues long. CDR3 bases: TGTGCCAGCAGCTTGAGACTAGGAAAAGACAATGAGCAGTTCTTC. Protein product: CASSLRLGKDNEQFF. Variable domain in full (rest from reference TRBV5-4 and TRBJ2-1): ETGVTQSPTHLIKTRGQQVTLRCSSQSGHNTVSWYQQALGQGPQFIFQYYREEENGRGNFPPRFSGLQFPNYSSELNVNALELDDSALYLCASSLRLGKDNEQFFGPGTRLTVL.

The chain recombines TRBV30 with TRBJ1-5; tentatively, D is TRBD1 (6 bases). Germline V gene sequence: CDR1 GTSNPN, CDR2 SVGIG (reference sequence). CDR3 size: 13 residues. The V end lost 2 bases, the J end lost 7 bases, and 12 bases lay between the germline ends. In DNA, the CDR3 is TGTGCCTGGAGTTCCGGCGGGGGCCAGCCCCAGCATTTT. Translating gives CAWSSGGGQPQHF.

With respect to this clone: Within the sample, other DNA sequences also encode this same CDR3. This chain connects TRBV6-5 to TRBJ1-2, with D maybe TRBD1 (5 bases). The germline gives CDR1 MNHEY, CDR2 SVGAGI. Trimming removed 4 bases at V and 4 bases at J, with 7 bases between. This CDR3 has 12 residues. The CDR3 nucleotides read TGTGCCAGCAGTTCCGACAGCTATGGCTACACCTTC. It encodes CASSSDSYGYTF.